This T cell receptor beta chain was recorded in a study of regulatory T cells in long-lasting Graves disease. Indicated time point: persistent/refractory GD, antithyroid drugs over 5 years with positive TRAb. With RNA extracted from PBMCs as input, the TCR library was made. Assembly of TCR beta libraries relied on iRepertoire HTBI primers together with Arm-PCR of CDR3 regions. TCRdb reprocessed the multiplex PCR reads with MiXCR, giving one entry per CDR3 protein. The sample includes about 290,000 distinct CDR3 sequences, 20% to 25% of them seen just once. This clonotype was observed a few times. Its antigen remains unknown. Study conclusions and caveats: Persistent disease was characterized by preferential usage of TRBV28, TRBJ1-2 and TRBJ2-5. Persistent patients shared more public clonotypes (about 2,700) than newly diagnosed patients (approximately 1,000).

Trimming took off 4 bases at V and 6 bases at J, with 16 bases between the two ends. CDR1 is LGHDT and CDR2 is YNNKEL in the germline V gene (reference sequence). The CDR3 runs 14 residues. The sequence came from a female donor with Graves disease. The sample in question was peripheral blood mononuclear cells (PBMCs), obtained when the disease was refractory, from a patient treated with antithyroid drugs. This sequence joins TRBV3-1 and TRBJ2-7; D is possibly TRBD1 (5 bases). This CDR3 reads CASSRTPQGSEQYF. The DNA of the CDR3 is TGTGCCAGCAGCCGCACGCCGCAGGGAAGCGAGCAGTACTTC.